The clone carrying this T cell receptor beta chain appeared a single time. Its antigen is unknown. Described time point: persistent/refractory GD, antithyroid drugs over 5 years with positive TRAb. Following extraction of RNA from PBMCs, that RNA was used to make the TCR library. EDTA tubes held Nine milliliters of peripheral blood from each patient. These data belong to a study of regulatory T cells in long-lasting Graves disease. Researchers made TCR beta libraries by using iRepertoire HTBI primers and running Arm-PCR on CDR3 regions. TCRdb independently ran MiXCR on the multiplex PCR reads; one entry per CDR3 protein. Here the sample spans fewer than 600,000 distinct CDR3 sequences, roughly 23% being singletons. General study points: Accuracy was perhaps lowered by the small sample size. Among persistent patients, a larger number of public clonotypes were shared (approximately 3,000) than among newly diagnosed patients (966).

The CDR3 extends over 13 amino acids. CDR1 and CDR2 (germline): SGHRS, YFSETQ. V gave up 1 base and J gave up 2 bases, with 6 bases separating them. This receptor was obtained from a female donor with Graves disease. The chain links TRBV5-1 to TRBJ1-1; D is unclear. Here the sequenced sample was peripheral blood mononuclear cells (PBMCs), taken when the disease was refractory, from a patient treated with antithyroid drugs. The CDR3 loop is CASSLRFNTEAFF. The CDR3 nucleotides read TGCGCCAGCAGCTTGAGGTTTAACACTGAAGCTTTCTTT.